Listed below are T cell receptor beta chains from one sample, sequenced in a study of blood T cells in healthy people across ages. TCRdb reanalysed the 5' RACE reads using MiXCR and keeps one entry per CDR3 protein. This sample yields 1.4 million to 1.5 million distinct CDR3 sequences, of which 42% are seen a single time; 7.9% belongs to the top ten. Source material: blood. Receptor source: a woman aged 18-29 years in good health. Both conserved end residues are part of each CDR3. A D gene is named only where the DNA matches it firmly. The size field is filled for only some rows; it gives once, few, many or a size class.

CDR3 DNA	CDR3 protein	clone size	V gene	D gene	J gene
TGTGCCAGCAGCTTAGCCTACACTGAAGCTTTCTTT	CASSLAYTEAFF	few	TRBV7-9	.	TRBJ1-1
TGTGCCAGCAGAAGCGGGGGGGCCAGAGATACGCAGTATTTT	CASRSGGARDTQYF	few	TRBV6-1	TRBD2	TRBJ2-3
TGTGCCACCAGCAGAGGGCCAGGGGACACAGATACGCAGTATTTT	CATSRGPGDTDTQYF	.	TRBV15	.	TRBJ2-3
TGTGCCAGTAGCTTAGACACATGGGACCGGACCTACAATGAGCAGTTCTTC	CASSLDTWDRTYNEQFF	.	TRBV7-9	.	TRBJ2-1
TGTGCCAGCAGTTTATTGCTTAGCGGGAGCACAGATACGCAGTATTTT	CASSLLLSGSTDTQYF	.	TRBV28	TRBD2	TRBJ2-3
TGCGCCAGCAGCTCACAGGGGATTGGCCACAATGAGCAGTTCTTC	CASSSQGIGHNEQFF	few	TRBV5-1	TRBD1	TRBJ2-1
TGTGCCAGCAGTGAGCAGGACAGGGGGACTGAAGCTTTCTTT	CASSEQDRGTEAFF	.	TRBV7-6	TRBD1	TRBJ1-1
TGTGCCAGCAGTGAGTTTGCCTCCCCTGGGACTAACTATGGCTACACCTTC	CASSEFASPGTNYGYTF	many	TRBV2	.	TRBJ1-2
TGTGCCAGCAGCGTCGGCCAGGGACCTTTCACTGAAGCTTTCTTT	CASSVGQGPFTEAFF	.	TRBV9	.	TRBJ1-1
TGTGCCTGGAAGGGCAGAGAGAACACTGAAGCTTTCTTT	CAWKGRENTEAFF	.	TRBV30	.	TRBJ1-1
TGTGCCAGCAGTACCGTAGCGGAGAGCACAGATACGCAGTATTTT	CASSTVAESTDTQYF	few	TRBV6-6	.	TRBJ2-3